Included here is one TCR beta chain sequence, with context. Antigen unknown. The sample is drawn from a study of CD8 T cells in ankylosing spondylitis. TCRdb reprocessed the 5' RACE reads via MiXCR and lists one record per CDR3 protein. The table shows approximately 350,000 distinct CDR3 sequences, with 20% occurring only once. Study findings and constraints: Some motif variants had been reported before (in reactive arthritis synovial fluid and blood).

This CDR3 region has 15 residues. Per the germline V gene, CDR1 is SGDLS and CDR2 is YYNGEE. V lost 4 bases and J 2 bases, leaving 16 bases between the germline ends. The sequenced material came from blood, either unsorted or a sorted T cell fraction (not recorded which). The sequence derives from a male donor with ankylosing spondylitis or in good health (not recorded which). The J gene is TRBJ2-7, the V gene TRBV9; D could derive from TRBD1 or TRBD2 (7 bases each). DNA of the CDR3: TGTGCCAGCAGCCCAGGGGGGGTCGGGGCCTACGAGCAGTACTTC. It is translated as CASSPGGVGAYEQYF.